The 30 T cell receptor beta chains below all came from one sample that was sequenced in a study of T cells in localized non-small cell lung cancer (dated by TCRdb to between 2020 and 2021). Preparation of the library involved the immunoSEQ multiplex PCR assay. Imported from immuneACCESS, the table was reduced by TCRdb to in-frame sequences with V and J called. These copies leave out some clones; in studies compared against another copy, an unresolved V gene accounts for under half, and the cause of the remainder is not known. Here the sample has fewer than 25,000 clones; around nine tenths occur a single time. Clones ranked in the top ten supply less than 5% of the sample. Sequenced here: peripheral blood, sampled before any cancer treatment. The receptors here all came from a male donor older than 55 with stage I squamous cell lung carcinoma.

Written as DNA, the CDR3 is TGTGCCAGTAGAGGGGCTGGAGGCAATCAGCCCCAGCATTTT. Translated: CASRGAGGNQPQHF. J is TRBJ1-5 and V is TRBV19; possible D gene TRBD1, 5 bases. CDR1 is LNHDA and CDR2 is SQIVND in the germline V gene (reference sequence). Between the trimmed V and J ends, which lost 6 bases and 2 bases, there was a span of 11 bases. The CDR3 contains 14 residues.

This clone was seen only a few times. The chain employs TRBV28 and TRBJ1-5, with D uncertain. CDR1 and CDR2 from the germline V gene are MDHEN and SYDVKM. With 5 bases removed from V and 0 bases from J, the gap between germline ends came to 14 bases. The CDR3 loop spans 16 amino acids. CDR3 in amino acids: CASSPRWYTSNQPQHF. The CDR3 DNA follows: TGTGCCAGCAGTCCGCGGTGGTATACTAGCAATCAGCCCCAGCATTTT.

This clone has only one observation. The CDR3 DNA reads as TGTGCCAGCAGCCCCGGGGGCCTTAATGATCAGCCCCAGCATTTT. As protein: CASSPGGLNDQPQHF. The chain employs TRBV25-1 and TRBJ1-5, with a tentative D call TRBD1 (6 bases). The CDR3 length is 15 residues. V was clipped by 6 bases and J by 5 bases, with 17 bases between them. Germline lookup yields CDR1 MGHDK and CDR2 SYGVNS.

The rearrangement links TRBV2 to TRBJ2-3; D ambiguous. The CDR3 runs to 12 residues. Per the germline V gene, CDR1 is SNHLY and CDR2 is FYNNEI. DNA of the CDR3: TGTGCGTGGGCTTCTAGCACAGATACGCAGTATTTT. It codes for CAWASSTDTQYF.

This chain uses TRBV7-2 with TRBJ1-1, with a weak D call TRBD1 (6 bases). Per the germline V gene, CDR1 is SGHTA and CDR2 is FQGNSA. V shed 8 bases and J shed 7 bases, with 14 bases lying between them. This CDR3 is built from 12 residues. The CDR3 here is CASSRGQNEAFF. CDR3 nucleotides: TGTGCCAGCTCCCGGGGACAAAATGAAGCTTTCTTT.

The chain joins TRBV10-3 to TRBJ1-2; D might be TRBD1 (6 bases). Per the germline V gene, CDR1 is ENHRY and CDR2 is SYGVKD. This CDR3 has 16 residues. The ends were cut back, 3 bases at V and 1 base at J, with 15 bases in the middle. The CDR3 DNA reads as TGTGCCATCAGTGAAGGTCACAGGGAGGTTAACTATGGCTACACCTTC. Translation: CAISEGHREVNYGYTF.

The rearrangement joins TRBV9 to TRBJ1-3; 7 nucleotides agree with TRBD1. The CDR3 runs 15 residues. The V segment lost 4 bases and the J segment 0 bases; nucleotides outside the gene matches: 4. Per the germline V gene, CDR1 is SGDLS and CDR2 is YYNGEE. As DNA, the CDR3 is TGTGCCAGCAGCTCCGGGGACAGCTCTGGAAACACCATATATTTT. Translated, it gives CASSSGDSSGNTIYF.

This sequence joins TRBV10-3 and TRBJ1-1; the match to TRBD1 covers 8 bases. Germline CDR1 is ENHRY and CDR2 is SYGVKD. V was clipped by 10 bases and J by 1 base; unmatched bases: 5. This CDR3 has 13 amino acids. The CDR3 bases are TGTGCCACAGAAGACAGGGGGAACACTGAAGCTTTCTTT. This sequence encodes CATEDRGNTEAFF.

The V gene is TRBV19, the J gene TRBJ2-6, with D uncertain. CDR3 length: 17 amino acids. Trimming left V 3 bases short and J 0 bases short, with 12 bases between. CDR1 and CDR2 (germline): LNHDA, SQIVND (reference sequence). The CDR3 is CASSITRASSGANVLTF. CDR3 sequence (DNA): TGTGCCAGTAGTATTACCCGGGCTAGCTCTGGGGCCAACGTCCTGACTTTC. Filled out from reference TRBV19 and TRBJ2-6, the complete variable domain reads DGGITQSPKYLFRKEGQNVTLSCEQNLNHDAMYWYRQDPGQGLRLIYYSQIVNDFQKGDIAEGYSVSREKKESFPLTVTSAQKNPTAFYLCASSITRASSGANVLTFGAGSRLTVL.

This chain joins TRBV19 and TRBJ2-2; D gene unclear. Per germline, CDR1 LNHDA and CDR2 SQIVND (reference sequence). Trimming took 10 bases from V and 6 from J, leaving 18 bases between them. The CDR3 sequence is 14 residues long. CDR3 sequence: CATRTGGWSGELFF. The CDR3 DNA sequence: TGTGCCACCCGGACGGGCGGTTGGTCCGGGGAGCTGTTTTTT.

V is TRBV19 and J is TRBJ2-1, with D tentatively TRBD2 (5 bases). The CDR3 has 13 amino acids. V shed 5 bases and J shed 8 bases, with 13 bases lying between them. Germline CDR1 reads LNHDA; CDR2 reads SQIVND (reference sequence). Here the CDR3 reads CASSLGEEDEQFF. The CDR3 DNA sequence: TGTGCCAGTAGTTTGGGAGAGGAGGATGAGCAGTTCTTC.

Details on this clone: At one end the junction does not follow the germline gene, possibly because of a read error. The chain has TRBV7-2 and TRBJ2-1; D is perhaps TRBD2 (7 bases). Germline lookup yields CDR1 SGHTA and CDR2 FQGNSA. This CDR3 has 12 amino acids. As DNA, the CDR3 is TGTGCCAGCACAACTCTGGGGGGGCCTCAGGTCTTC. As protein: CASTTLGGPQVF.

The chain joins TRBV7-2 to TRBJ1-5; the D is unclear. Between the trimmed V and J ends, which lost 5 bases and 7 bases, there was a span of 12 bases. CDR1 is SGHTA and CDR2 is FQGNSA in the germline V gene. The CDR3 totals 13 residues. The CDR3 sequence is CASSLGVRQPQHF. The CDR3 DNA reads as TGTGCCAGCAGCCTTGGGGTTAGGCAGCCCCAGCATTTT.

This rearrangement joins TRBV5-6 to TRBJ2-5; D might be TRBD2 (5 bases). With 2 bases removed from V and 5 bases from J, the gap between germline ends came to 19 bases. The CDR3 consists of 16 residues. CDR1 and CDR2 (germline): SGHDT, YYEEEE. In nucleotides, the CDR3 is TGTGCCAGCAGCTTCGCCTTCCTCGGGATGGGGGAGACCCAGTACTTC. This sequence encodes CASSFAFLGMGETQYF.

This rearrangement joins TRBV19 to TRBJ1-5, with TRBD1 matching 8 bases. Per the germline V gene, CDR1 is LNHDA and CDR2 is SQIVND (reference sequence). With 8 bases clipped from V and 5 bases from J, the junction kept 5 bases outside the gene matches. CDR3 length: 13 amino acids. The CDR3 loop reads CASEDRAHQPQHF. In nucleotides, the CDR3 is TGTGCCAGTGAGGACAGGGCCCATCAGCCCCAGCATTTT.

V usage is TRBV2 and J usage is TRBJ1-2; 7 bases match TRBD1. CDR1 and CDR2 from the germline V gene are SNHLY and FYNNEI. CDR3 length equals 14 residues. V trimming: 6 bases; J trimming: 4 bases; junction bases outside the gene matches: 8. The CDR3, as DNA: TGTGCCAGCAGGTGGGACAGTTCCCTCTATGGCTACACCTTC. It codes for CASRWDSSLYGYTF.

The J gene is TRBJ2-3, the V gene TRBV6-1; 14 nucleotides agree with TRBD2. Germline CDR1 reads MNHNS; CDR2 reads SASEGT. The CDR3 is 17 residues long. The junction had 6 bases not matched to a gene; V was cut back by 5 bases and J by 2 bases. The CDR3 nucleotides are TGTGCCAGCAGTCAAGGACTAGCGGGAGGCCTCACAGATACGCAGTATTTT. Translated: CASSQGLAGGLTDTQYF.

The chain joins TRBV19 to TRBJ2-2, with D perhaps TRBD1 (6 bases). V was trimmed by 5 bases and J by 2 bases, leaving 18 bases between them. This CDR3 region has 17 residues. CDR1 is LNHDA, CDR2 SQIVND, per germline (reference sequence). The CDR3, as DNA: TGTGCCAGTAGTTCACGATTGGACAGTACCAACACCGGGGAGCTGTTTTTT. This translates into CASSSRLDSTNTGELFF.

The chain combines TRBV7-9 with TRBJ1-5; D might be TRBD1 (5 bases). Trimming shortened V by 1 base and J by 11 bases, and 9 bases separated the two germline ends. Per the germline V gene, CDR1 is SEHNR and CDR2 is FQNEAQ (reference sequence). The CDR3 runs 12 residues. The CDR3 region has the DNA TGTGCCAGCAGCTTAGATACAGGAGCCCAGCATTTT. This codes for CASSLDTGAQHF. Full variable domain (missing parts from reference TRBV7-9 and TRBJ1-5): DTGVSQNPRHKITKRGQNVTFRCDPISEHNRLYWYRQTLGQGPEFLTYFQNEAQLEKSRLLSDRFSAERPKGSFSTLEIQRTEQGDSAMYLCASSLDTGAQHFGDGTRLSIL.

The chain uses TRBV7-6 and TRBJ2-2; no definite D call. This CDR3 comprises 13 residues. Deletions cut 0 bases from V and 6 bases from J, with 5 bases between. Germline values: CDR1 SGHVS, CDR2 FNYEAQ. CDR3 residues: CASSLAESGELFF. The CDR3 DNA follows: TGTGCCAGCAGCTTAGCAGAGTCCGGGGAGCTGTTTTTT.

CDR3 region: CASSQQSPGPGANVLTF. The CDR3 coding sequence is TGCGCCAGCAGCCAACAGAGCCCGGGACCTGGGGCCAACGTCCTGACTTTC. This sequence joins TRBV4-3 and TRBJ2-6; D is tentatively TRBD1 or TRBD2 (5 bases each). Germline CDR1 reads LGHNA; CDR2 reads YSLEER. This CDR3 comprises 17 residues. The germline V and J ends were trimmed by 2 bases and 2 bases, with 13 bases remaining between them.

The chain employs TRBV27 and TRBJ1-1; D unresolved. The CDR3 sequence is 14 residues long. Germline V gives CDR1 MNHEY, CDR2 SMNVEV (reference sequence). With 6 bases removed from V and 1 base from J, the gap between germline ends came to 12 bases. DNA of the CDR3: TGTGCCAGCAGGGACTGGACGGCGAACACTGAAGCTTTCTTT. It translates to CASRDWTANTEAFF.

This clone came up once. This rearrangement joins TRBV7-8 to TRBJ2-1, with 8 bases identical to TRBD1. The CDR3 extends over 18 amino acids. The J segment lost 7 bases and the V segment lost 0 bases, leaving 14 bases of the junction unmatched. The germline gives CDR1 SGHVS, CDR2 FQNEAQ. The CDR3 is CASSLARRAGGMRNEQFF. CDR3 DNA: TGTGCCAGCAGCTTAGCCCGAAGGGCAGGGGGCATGAGGAATGAGCAGTTCTTC.

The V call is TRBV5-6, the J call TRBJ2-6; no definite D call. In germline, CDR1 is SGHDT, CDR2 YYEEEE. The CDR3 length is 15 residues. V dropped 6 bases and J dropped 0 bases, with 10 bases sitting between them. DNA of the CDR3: TGTGCCAGCACCTACGGAAACTCTGGGGCCAACGTCCTGACTTTC. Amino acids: CASTYGNSGANVLTF.

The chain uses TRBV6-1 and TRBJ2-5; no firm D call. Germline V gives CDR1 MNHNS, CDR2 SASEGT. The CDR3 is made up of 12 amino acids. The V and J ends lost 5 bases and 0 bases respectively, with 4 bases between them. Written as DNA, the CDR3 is TGTGCCAGCAGTCTGGACCAAGAGACCCAGTACTTC. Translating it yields CASSLDQETQYF.

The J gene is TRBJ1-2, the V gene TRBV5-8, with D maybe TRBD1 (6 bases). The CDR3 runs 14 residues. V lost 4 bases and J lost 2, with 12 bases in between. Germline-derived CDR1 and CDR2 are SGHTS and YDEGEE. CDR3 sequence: CASSLRRGNYGYTF. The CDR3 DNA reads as TGTGCCAGCAGCCTCCGCAGGGGCAACTATGGCTACACCTTC.

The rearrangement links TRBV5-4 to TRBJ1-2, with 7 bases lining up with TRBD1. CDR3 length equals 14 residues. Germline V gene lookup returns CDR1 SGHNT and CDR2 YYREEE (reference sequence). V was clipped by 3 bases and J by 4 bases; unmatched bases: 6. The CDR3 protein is CASSSDRVVYGYTF. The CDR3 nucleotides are TGTGCCAGCAGCTCCGACAGGGTGGTCTATGGCTACACCTTC.

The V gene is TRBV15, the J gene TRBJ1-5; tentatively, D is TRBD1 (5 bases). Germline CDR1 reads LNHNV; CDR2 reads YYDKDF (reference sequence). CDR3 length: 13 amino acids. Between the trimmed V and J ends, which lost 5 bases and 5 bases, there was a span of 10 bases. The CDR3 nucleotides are TGTGCCACCAGCGGGGGGTCAGATCAGCCCCAGCATTTT. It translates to CATSGGSDQPQHF. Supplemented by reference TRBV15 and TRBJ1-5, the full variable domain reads DAMVIQNPRYQVTQFGKPVTLSCSQTLNHNVMYWYQQKSSQAPKLLFHYYDKDFNNEADTPDNFQSRRPNTSFCFLDIRSPGLGDTAMYLCATSGGSDQPQHFGDGTRLSIL.

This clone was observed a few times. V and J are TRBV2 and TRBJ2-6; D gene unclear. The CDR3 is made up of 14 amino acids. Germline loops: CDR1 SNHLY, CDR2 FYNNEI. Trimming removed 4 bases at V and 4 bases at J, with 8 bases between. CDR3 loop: CASSVGGGANVLTF. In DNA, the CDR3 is TGTGCCAGCAGTGTAGGTGGAGGGGCCAACGTCCTGACTTTC.

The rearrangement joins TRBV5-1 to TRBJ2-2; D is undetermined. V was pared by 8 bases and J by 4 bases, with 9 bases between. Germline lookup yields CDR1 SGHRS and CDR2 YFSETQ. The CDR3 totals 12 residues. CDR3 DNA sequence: TGCGCCAGTAAGCTGGGCACCGGGGAGCTGTTTTTT. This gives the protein CASKLGTGELFF.